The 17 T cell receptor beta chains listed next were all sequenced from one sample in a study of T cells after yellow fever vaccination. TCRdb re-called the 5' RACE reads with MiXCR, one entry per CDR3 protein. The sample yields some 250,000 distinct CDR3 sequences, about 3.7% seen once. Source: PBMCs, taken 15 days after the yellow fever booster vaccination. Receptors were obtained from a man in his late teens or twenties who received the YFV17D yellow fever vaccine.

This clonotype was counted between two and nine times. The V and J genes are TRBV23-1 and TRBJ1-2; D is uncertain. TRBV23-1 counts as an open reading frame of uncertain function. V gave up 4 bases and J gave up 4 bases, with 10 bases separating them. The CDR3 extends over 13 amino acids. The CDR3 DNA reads TGCGCCAGCAGTCCAAACATGTCCTATGGCTACACCTTC. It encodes CASSPNMSYGYTF.

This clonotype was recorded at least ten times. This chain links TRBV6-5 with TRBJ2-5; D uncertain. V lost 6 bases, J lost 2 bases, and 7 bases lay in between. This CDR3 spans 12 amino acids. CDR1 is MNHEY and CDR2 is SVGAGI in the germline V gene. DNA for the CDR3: TGTGCCAGCAGCGCAGGACAAGAGACCCAGTACTTC. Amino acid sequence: CASSAGQETQYF.

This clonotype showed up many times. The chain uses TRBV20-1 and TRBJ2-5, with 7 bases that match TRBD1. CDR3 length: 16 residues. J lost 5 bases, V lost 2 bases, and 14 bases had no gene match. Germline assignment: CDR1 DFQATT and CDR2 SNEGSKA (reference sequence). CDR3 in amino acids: CSARTHGTGDLETQYF. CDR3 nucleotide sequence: TGCAGTGCTAGAACCCACGGAACAGGGGATTTGGAGACCCAGTACTTC.

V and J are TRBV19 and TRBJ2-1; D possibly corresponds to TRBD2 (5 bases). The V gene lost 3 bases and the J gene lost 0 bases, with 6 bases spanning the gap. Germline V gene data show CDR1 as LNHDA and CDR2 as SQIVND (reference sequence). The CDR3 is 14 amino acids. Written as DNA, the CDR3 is TGTGCCAGTAGTATGAGGGACTCCTACAATGAGCAGTTCTTC. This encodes CASSMRDSYNEQFF.

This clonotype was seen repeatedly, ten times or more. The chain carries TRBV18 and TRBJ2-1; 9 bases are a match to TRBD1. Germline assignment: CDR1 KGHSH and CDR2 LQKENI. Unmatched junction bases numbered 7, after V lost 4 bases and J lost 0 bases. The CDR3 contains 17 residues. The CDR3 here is CASSRRQGDISYNEQFF. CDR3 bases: TGTGCCAGCTCACGACGACAGGGGGATATCTCCTACAATGAGCAGTTCTTC. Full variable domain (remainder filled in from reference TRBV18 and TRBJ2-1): NAGVMQNPRHLVRRRGQEARLRCSPMKGHSHVYWYRQLPEEGLKFMVYLQKENIIDESGMPKERFSAEFPKEGPSILRIQQVVRGDSAAYFCASSRRQGDISYNEQFFGPGTRLTVL.

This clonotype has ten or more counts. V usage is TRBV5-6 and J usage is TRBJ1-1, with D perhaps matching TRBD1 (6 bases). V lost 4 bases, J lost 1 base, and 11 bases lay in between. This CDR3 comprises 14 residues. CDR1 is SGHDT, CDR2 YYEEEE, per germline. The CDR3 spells CASSPRDKNTEAFF. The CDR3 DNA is TGTGCCAGCAGCCCCCGGGACAAGAACACTGAAGCTTTCTTT.

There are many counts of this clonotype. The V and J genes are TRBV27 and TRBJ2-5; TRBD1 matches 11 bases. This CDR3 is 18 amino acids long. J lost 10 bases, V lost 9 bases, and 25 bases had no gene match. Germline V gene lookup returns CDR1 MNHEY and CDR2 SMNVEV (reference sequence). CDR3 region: CASYNETPGQGVSGDQYF. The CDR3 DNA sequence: TGTGCCAGTTACAACGAAACACCGGGACAGGGGGTTTCGGGGGACCAGTACTTC.

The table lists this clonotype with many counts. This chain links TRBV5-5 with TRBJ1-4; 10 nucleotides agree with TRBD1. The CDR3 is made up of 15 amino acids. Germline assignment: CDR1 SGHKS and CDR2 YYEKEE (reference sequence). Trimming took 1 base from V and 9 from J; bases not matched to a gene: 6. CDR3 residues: CASSLTGQGVQKLFF. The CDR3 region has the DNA TGTGCCAGCAGCTTGACAGGACAGGGGGTCCAAAAACTGTTTTTT. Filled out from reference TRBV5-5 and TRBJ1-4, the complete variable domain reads DAGVTQSPTHLIKTRGQQVTLRCSPISGHKSVSWYQQVLGQGPQFIFQYYEKEERGRGNFPDRFSARQFPNYSSELNVNALLLGDSALYLCASSLTGQGVQKLFFGSGTQLSVL.

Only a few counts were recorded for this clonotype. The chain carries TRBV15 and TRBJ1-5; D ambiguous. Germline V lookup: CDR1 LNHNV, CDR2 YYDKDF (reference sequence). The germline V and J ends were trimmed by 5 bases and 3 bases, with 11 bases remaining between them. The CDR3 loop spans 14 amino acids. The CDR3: CATSRPGINQPQHF. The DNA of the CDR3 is TGTGCCACCAGCCGCCCCGGGATCAATCAGCCCCAGCATTTT.

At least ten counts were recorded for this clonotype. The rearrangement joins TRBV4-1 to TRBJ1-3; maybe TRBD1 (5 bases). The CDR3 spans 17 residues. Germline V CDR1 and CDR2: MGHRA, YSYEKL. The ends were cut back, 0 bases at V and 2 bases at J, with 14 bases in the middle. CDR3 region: CASSQEGAGLAGNTIYF. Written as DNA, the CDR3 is TGCGCCAGCAGCCAAGAAGGCGCAGGGTTGGCTGGAAACACCATATATTTT.

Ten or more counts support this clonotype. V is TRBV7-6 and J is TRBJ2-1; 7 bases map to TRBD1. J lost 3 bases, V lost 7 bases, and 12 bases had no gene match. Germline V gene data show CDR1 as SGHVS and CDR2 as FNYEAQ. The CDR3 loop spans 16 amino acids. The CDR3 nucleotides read TGTGCCAGCACCGACACCGACAGGGACCTCTACAATGAGCAGTTCTTC. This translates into CASTDTDRDLYNEQFF.

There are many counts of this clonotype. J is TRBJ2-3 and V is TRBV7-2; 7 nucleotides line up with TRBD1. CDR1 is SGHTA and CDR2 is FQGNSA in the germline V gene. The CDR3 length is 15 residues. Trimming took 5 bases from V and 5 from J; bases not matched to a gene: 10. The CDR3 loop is CASSPWGQNGDTQYF. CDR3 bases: TGTGCCAGCAGCCCCTGGGGACAGAATGGAGATACGCAGTATTTT.

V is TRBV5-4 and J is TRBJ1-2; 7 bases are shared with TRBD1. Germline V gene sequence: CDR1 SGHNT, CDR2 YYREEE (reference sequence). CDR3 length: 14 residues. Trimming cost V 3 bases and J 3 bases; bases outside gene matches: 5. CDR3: CASSSGQTYYGYTF. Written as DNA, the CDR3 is TGTGCCAGCAGCTCGGGACAGACTTACTATGGCTACACCTTC.

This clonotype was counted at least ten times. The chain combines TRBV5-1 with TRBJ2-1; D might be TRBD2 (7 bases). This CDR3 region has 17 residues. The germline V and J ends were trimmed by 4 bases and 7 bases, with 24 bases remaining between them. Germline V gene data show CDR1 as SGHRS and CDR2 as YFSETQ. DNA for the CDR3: TGCGCCAGCAGCCCATATGACCGCGGGGGCACCCTGAATGAGCAGTTCTTC. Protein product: CASSPYDRGGTLNEQFF.

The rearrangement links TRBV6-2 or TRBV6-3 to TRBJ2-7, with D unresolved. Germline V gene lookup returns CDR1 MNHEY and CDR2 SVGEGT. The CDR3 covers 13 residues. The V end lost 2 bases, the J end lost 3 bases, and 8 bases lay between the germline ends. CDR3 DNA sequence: TGTGCCAGCAGTTACGGGCCTTTCTACGAGCAGTACGTC. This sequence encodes CASSYGPFYEQYV.

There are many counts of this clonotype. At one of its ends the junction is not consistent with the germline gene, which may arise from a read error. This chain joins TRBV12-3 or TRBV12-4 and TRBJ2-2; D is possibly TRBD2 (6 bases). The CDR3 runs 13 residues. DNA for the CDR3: TGCGCCAGCAGCTTCGGGGGCACCGGGGAGCTGTTTTTT. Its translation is CASSFGGTGELFF.

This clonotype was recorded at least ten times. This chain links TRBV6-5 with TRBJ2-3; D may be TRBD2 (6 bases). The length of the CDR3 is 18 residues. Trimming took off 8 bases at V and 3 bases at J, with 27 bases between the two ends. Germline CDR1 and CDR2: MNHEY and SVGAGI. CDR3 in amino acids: CASAERVNTAEITDTQYF. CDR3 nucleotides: TGTGCCAGCGCTGAGCGGGTTAATACGGCAGAAATAACAGATACGCAGTATTTT.